This T cell receptor (beta chain) was documented in a study of human T cells and chemical hapten exposure. The overall study: An area of 2 cm by more than 1.5 cm on upper inner arm skin received 2% DPC for sensitization. Study-wide results and caveats: Among expanded TCRs, significantly more large CDR3 similarity clusters formed than among controls.

TCRdb ran MiXCR on the RACE reads and lists one entry per CDR3 protein. The sample shows some 88,000 distinct CDR3 sequences, around 10% of them seen only once. CDR1 and CDR2 (germline): SGDLS, YYNGEE. The CDR3 extends over 19 amino acids. Time point of the sample: patch test 2, 6 weeks after DPC sensitization. Treatment here: therapeutic diphenylcyclopropenone sensitization with weekly scalp DPC. As to this clonotype: No antigen is known for it. A read error is possible here, since a much larger clone lies one base away.

The chain uses TRBV9 and TRBJ2-6; the D gene is possibly TRBD1 (6 bases). This specimen consisted of whole blood, obtained in connection with sensitization to the hapten diphenylcyclopropenone (DPC). The receptor's source is a middle-aged man with alopecia areata. Some clones in this sample may be carry-over from other donors' samples. CDR3: CAISVVGTLNPSGANVLTF. The CDR3 coding sequence is TGTGCCATCAGCGTAGTCGGGACACTTAACCCCTCTGGGGCCAACGTCCTGACTTTC.